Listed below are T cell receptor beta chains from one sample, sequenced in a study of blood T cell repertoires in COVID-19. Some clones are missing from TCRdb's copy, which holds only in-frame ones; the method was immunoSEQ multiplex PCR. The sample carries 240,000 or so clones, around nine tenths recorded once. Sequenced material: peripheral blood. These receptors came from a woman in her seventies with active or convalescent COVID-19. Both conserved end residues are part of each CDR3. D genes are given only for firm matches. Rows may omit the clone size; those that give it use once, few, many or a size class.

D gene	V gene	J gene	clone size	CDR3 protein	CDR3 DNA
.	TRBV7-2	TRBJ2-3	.	CASSWAGLADTQYF	TGTGCCAGCAGCTGGGCAGGATTGGCAGATACGCAGTATTTT
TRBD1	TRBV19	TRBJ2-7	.	CASSMGTGSYEQYF	TGTGCCAGTAGTATGGGGACAGGGTCCTACGAGCAGTACTTC
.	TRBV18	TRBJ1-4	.	CASSPPAREGEKLFF	TGTGCCAGCTCACCACCCGCCAGGGAAGGTGAAAAACTGTTTTTT
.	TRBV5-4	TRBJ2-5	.	CASSGEPYQETQYF	TGTGCCAGCTCGGGGGAACCGTACCAAGAGACCCAGTACTTC
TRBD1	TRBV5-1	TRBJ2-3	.	CATRQGSTDTQYF	TGCGCCACGCGACAGGGGAGCACAGATACGCAGTATTTT
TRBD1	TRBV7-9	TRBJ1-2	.	CASSSDRDRDGYTF	TGTGCCAGCAGCTCGGACCGGGACAGGGATGGCTACACCTTC
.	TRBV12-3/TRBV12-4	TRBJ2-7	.	CASSPRVYEQYF	TGTGCCAGCAGTCCGAGGGTGTACGAGCAGTACTTC
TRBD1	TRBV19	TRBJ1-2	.	CASFQEGQIPYGYTF	TGTGCCAGTTTCCAGGAGGGACAGATCCCCTATGGCTACACCTTC
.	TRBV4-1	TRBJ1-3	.	CASSQAWSPLGNTIYF	TGCGCCAGCAGCCAAGCGTGGAGCCCCCTGGGAAACACCATATATTTT
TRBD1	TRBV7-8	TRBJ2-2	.	CASSLTGGSNTGELFF	TGTGCCAGCAGCCTAACAGGGGGCTCCAACACCGGGGAGCTGTTTTTT
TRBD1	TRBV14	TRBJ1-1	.	CASSPLGGQGNTEAFF	TGTGCCAGCAGCCCGTTGGGGGGACAGGGGAACACTGAAGCTTTCTTT
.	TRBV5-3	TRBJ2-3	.	CARSRRLRTQYF	TGTGCCAGAAGCCGTCGGTTGAGAACGCAGTATTTT
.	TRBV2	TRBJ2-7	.	CASSEASYFPYEQYF	TGTGCCAGCAGTGAAGCTTCTTATTTTCCCTACGAGCAGTACTTC
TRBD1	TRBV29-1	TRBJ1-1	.	CSVTGVPLYTEAFF	TGCAGCGTGACAGGGGTCCCCCTCTACACTGAAGCTTTCTTT
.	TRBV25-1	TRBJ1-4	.	CASSSGLGEKLFF	TGTGCCAGCAGTTCAGGGCTGGGTGAAAAACTGTTTTTT
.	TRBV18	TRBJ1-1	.	CASSPGINTEAFF	TGTGCCAGCTCACCGGGCATAAACACTGAAGCTTTCTTT
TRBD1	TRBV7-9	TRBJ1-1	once	CASSNRQGNTEAFF	TGTGCCAGCAGCAACCGACAGGGGAACACTGAAGCTTTCTTT
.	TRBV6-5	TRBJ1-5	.	CASSYLRDQPQHF	TGTGCCAGCAGTTATCTCCGGGATCAGCCCCAGCATTTT
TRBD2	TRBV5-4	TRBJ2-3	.	CASSSRTSGALTQYF	TGTGCCAGCAGCTCCAGGACTAGCGGTGCACTCACGCAGTATTTT
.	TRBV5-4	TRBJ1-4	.	CASSLIHGGVAGTTNEKLFF	TGTGCCAGCAGCTTGATTCACGGTGGGGTCGCGGGAACAACTAATGAAAAACTGTTTTTT
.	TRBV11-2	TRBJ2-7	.	CASSSVQGRYEQYF	TGTGCCAGCAGCTCCGTACAGGGCCGCTACGAGCAGTACTTC
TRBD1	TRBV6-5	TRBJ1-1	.	CASSYSIPRGLTEAFF	TGTGCCAGCAGTTACTCGATCCCCAGGGGGCTAACTGAAGCTTTCTTT
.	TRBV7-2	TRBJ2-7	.	CASSLPPNPSYEQYF	TGTGCCAGCAGCTTACCCCCCAATCCCTCCTACGAGCAGTACTTC
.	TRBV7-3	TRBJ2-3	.	CASSLSRASTDTQYF	TGTGCCAGCAGCTTAAGCAGGGCTAGCACAGATACGCAGTATTTT
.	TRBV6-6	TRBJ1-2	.	CASSHPGLYGYTF	TGTGCCAGCAGCCATCCCGGTCTGTATGGCTACACCTTC
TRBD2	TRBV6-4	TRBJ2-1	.	CASSDGTSGGNEQFF	TGTGCCAGCAGTGACGGGACTAGCGGGGGCAATGAGCAGTTCTTC
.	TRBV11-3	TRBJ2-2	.	CASSPSTSGTGELFF	TGTGCCAGCAGCCCCTCGACCTCAGGGACCGGGGAGCTGTTTTTT
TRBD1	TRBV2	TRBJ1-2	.	CASSEWGQDYYGYTF	TGTGCCAGCAGTGAATGGGGACAGGATTACTATGGCTACACCTTC
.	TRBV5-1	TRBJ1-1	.	CASSSDRGARSEAFF	TGCGCCAGCAGCTCCGATCGGGGGGCAAGATCTGAAGCTTTCTTT
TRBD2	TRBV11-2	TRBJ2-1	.	CASSLLAALRNEQFF	TGTGCCAGCAGCCTACTAGCGGCCTTAAGGAATGAGCAGTTCTTC
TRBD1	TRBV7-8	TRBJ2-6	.	CASRVTGLMSSGANVLTF	TGTGCCAGCAGGGTGACAGGGCTCATGAGCTCTGGGGCCAACGTCCTGACTTTC
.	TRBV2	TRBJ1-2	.	CASNPGGSYGYTF	TGTGCCAGCAATCCCGGGGGAAGCTATGGCTACACCTTC
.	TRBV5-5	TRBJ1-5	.	CASSFEPNQPQHF	TGTGCCAGCAGCTTCGAGCCAAATCAGCCCCAGCATTTT
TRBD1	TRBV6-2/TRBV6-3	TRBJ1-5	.	CASSLPQGALQPQHF	TGTGCCAGCAGTTTACCTCAGGGGGCCTTGCAGCCCCAGCATTTT
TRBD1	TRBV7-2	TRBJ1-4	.	CASSEQGANEKLFF	TGTGCCAGCAGCGAGCAGGGGGCGAATGAAAAACTGTTTTTT
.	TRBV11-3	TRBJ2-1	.	CASSPHGGPYYNEQFF	TGTGCCAGCAGCCCGCACGGGGGGCCTTACTACAATGAGCAGTTCTTC
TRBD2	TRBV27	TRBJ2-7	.	CASSSSGTKDYEQYF	TGTGCCAGCAGTTCCTCGGGGACTAAGGACTACGAGCAGTACTTC
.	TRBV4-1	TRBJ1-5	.	CASSQDGGQLSNQPQHF	TGCGCCAGCAGCCAAGATGGTGGACAGCTTAGCAATCAGCCCCAGCATTTT